This T cell receptor beta chain was profiled in a study of blood T cell repertoires in COVID-19. TCRdb's copy holds only in-frame clones and misses some; the assay was immunoSEQ multiplex PCR. The repertoire has about 150,000 clones, over 70% of them found once; the top ten carry 0.45% to 0.6%. Germline V gene sequence: CDR1 SEHNR, CDR2 FQNEAQ (reference sequence). This CDR3 region has 11 residues. Trimming took off 5 bases at V and 11 bases at J, with 12 bases between the two ends. The sequence derives from a man in his sixties with acute or convalescent COVID-19. Sequenced input: peripheral blood. The gene calls are TRBV7-9 and TRBJ1-1; D ambiguous. CDR3 protein: CASSAGLGAFF. The CDR3 nucleotides are TGTGCCAGCAGCGCGGGCCTTGGGGCTTTCTTT. Using reference TRBV7-9 and TRBJ1-1 for the parts outside the CDR3, the full variable domain is DTGVSQNPRHKITKRGQNVTFRCDPISEHNRLYWYRQTLGQGPEFLTYFQNEAQLEKSRLLSDRFSAERPKGSFSTLEIQRTEQGDSAMYLCASSAGLGAFFGQGTRLTVV.